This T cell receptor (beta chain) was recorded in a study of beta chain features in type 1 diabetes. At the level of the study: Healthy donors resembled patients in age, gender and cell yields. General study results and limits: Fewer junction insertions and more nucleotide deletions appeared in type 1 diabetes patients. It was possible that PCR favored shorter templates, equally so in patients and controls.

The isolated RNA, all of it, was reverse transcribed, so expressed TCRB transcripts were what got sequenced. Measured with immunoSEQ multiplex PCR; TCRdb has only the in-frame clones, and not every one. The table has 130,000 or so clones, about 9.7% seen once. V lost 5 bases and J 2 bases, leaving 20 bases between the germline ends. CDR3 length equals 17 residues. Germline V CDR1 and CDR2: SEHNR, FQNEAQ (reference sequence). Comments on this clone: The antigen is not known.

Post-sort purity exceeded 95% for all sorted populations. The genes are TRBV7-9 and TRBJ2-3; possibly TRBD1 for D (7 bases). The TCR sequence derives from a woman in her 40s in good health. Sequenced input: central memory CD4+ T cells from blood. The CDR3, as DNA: TGTGCCAGCAGCCTGAATCTAGCAGGGGGGAACACAGATACGCAGTATTTT. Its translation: CASSLNLAGGNTDTQYF.